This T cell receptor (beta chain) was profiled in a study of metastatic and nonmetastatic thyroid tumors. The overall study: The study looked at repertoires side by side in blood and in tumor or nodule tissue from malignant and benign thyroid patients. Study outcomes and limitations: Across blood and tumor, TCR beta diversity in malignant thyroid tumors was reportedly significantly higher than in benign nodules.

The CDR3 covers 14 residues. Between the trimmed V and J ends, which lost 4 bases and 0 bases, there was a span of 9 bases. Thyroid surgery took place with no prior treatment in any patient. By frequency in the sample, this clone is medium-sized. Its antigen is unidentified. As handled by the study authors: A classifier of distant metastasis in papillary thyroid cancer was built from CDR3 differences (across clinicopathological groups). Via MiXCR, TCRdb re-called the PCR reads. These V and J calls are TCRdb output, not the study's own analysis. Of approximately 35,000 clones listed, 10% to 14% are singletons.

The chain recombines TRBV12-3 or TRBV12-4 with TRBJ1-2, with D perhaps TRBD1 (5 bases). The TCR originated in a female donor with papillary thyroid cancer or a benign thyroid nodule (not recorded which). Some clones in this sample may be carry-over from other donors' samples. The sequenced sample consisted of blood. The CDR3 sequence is CASSSGTPNYGYTF. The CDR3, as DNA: TGTGCCAGCAGTTCCGGGACTCCTAACTATGGCTACACCTTC.